This passage covers 31 T cell receptor beta chains from one sample sequenced in a study of blood T cells in healthy people across ages. Primed by a sample-barcoded 5' primer and a J-beta primer mix, a second PCR proceeded for about 6 to 12 cycles. TCRdb passed the 5' RACE reads through MiXCR, listing each CDR3 protein once. The profile covers 700,000 to 950,000 distinct CDR3 sequences, with 58% appearing a single time and around 20% taken by the ten largest. The sample consisted of blood. Receptors were obtained from a man aged 25 to 45 in good health.

This clonotype was observed a handful of times. V is TRBV5-8 and J is TRBJ1-5; D gene unclear. There are 15 residues in the CDR3. CDR1 and CDR2 (germline): SGHTS, YDEGEE. V was cut by 0 bases and J by 2 bases, with 9 bases left in between. The CDR3 sequence is CASSLGVVGNQPQHF. In nucleotides, the CDR3 is TGTGCCAGCAGCTTGGGGGTTGTGGGCAATCAGCCCCAGCATTTT. Based on the CDR3 plus reference TRBV5-8 and TRBJ1-5, the full variable domain is EAGVTQSPTHLIKTRGQQATLRCSPISGHTSVYWYQQALGLGLQFLLWYDEGEERNRGNFPPRFSGRQFPNYSSELNVNALELEDSALYLCASSLGVVGNQPQHFGDGTRLSIL.

V and J are TRBV9 and TRBJ2-3; TRBD2 matches at 9 bases. After removal of 7 bases from V and 6 bases from J, the junction contained 9 bases not matched to a gene. Per the germline V gene, CDR1 is SGDLS and CDR2 is YYNGEE. CDR3 length: 14 residues. The CDR3 DNA reads as TGTGCCAGCGATATAGCGGGAGAGTTCGATACGCAGTATTTT. Encoded protein: CASDIAGEFDTQYF. Full variable domain (outside the CDR3, taken from reference TRBV9 and TRBJ2-3): DSGVTQTPKHLITATGQRVTLRCSPRSGDLSVYWYQQSLDQGLQFLIQYYNGEERAKGNILERFSAQQFPDLHSELNLSSLELGDSALYFCASDIAGEFDTQYFGPGTRLTVL.

The chain couples TRBV11-2 to TRBJ2-7, with 12 nucleotides matching TRBD2. V lost 5 bases and J lost 6; bases outside the gene matches: 8. The germline CDR1 and CDR2 sequences are SGHAT and FQNNGV. The CDR3 covers 15 residues. The CDR3 bases are TGTGCCAGCAGCCCCCAGACTAGCGGGAGTGGCGAGCAGTACTTC. It is translated as CASSPQTSGSGEQYF.

The chain joins TRBV2 to TRBJ2-5; D tentatively reads TRBD1 or TRBD2 (6 bases each). The DNA matches TRBJ2-7 better at its end, which makes the J call doubtful. Per germline, CDR1 SNHLY and CDR2 FYNNEI. CDR3 length equals 12 residues. CDR3 DNA sequence: TGTGCCAGCAACCAAGGGGGGCTCGAGCAGTACTTC. It translates to CASNQGGLEQYF.

This sequence joins TRBV29-1 and TRBJ1-2; D gene uncertain. This CDR3 spans 13 amino acids. The V end was cut by 3 bases, the J end by 2 bases, with 10 bases between. CDR1 and CDR2 (germline): SQVTM, ANQGSEA. The CDR3 reads CSVEPGTNYGYTF. The CDR3, as DNA: TGCAGCGTTGAGCCGGGTACGAACTATGGCTACACCTTC.

V usage is TRBV6-6 and J usage is TRBJ2-5; D unresolved. The J call is uncertain, as TRBJ2-7 better fits the DNA end. There are 14 residues in the CDR3. Germline values: CDR1 MNHNY, CDR2 SVGAGI (reference sequence). This CDR3 reads CASSSPGRHYEQYF. Here the CDR3 DNA reads TGTGCCAGCAGTTCCCCAGGACGGCACTACGAGCAGTACTTC.

The sample holds a few counts of this clonotype. The rearrangement links TRBV14 to TRBJ2-7, with a weak D call TRBD1 (6 bases). Germline values: CDR1 SGHDN, CDR2 FVKESK. V was cut by 2 bases and J by 4 bases, with 12 bases left in between. This CDR3 has 14 residues. CDR3 loop: CASSQKGGRYEQYF. CDR3 bases: TGTGCCAGCAGCCAAAAAGGGGGTCGATACGAGCAGTACTTC.

This clonotype was seen more than once but under ten times. Compared with germline, one end of the junction differs, possibly owing to a read error. The chain joins TRBV5-1 to TRBJ2-1; no clear D gene. CDR1 SGHRS and CDR2 YFSETQ come from the germline V gene. The length of the CDR3 is 13 residues. DNA of the CDR3: TGTGCCAGCAGCTTAGATTTGTACAATGAGCAGTTCTTC. Translating gives CASSLDLYNEQFF. Full variable domain (remainder filled in from reference TRBV5-1 and TRBJ2-1): KAGVTQTPRYLIKTRGQQVTLSCSPISGHRSVSWYQQTPGQGLQFLFEYFSETQRNKGNFPGRFSGRQFSNSRSEMNVSTLELGDSALYLCASSLDLYNEQFFGPGTRLTVL.

This clonotype was found a few times. The chain links TRBV6-2 or TRBV6-3 to TRBJ2-4; the match to TRBD2 covers 13 bases. The germline CDR1 and CDR2 sequences are MNHEY and SVGEGT. The CDR3 runs to 16 residues. V dropped 5 bases and J dropped 13; count of bases not matched to a gene: 14. Here the CDR3 DNA reads TGTGCCAGCAGTCGCTACTCCGGGACTAGCGGGGTCGTGCAGTACTTC. It is translated as CASSRYSGTSGVVQYF.

In this sample, this clonotype turned up once. The V gene is TRBV7-2, the J gene TRBJ2-5; 7 bases fit TRBD2. Per germline, CDR1 SGHTA and CDR2 FQGNSA. CDR3 size: 15 residues. J was trimmed by 3 bases and V by 2 bases; bases with no gene match: 6. The CDR3 reads CASSLLASGEETQYF. CDR3 nucleotide sequence: TGTGCCAGCAGCTTATTGGCTAGCGGCGAAGAGACCCAGTACTTC.

The chain uses TRBV5-6 and TRBJ2-1; D unresolved. Trimming cost V 2 bases and J 13 bases, with 13 bases left between them. CDR1 is SGHDT and CDR2 is YYEEEE in the germline V gene. This CDR3 is 12 amino acids long. This chain's CDR3 is CASSFIVGPQFF. CDR3 in DNA: TGTGCCAGCAGCTTTATTGTAGGTCCTCAGTTCTTC.

This clonotype showed up just a few times. The V gene is TRBV25-1, the J gene TRBJ2-7, with D possibly TRBD1 on 5 matching bases. The CDR3 has 18 amino acids. CDR1 is MGHDK, CDR2 SYGVNS, per germline. Trimming shortened V by 3 bases and J by 2 bases, and 23 bases separated the two germline ends. The CDR3 here is CASSEGRIGPRLAYEQYF. CDR3 nucleotides: TGTGCCAGCAGTGAGGGGCGGATAGGTCCACGTCTAGCCTACGAGCAGTACTTC.

The genes are TRBV7-8 and TRBJ2-4, with D hard to call. The end of the DNA aligns better with TRBJ2-7, so the J call may be wrong. The CDR3 is 15 residues long. Looked up from germline, CDR1 is SGHVS and CDR2 is FQNEAQ. CDR3 sequence (DNA): TGTGCCAGCACCCCAGCTAGTGTTTTCAACTACGAGCAGTACTTC. It encodes CASTPASVFNYEQYF.

V is TRBV7-2 and J is TRBJ2-7; 7 positions match TRBD1. The CDR3 sequence is 14 residues long. Germline trimming cut 2 bases from V and 4 bases from J; bases unmatched to any gene: 5. CDR1 is SGHTA and CDR2 is FQGNSA in the germline V gene. The CDR3 sequence is CASSLSNRGYEQYF. CDR3 coding DNA: TGTGCCAGCAGCTTAAGCAACAGGGGTTACGAGCAGTACTTC.

The chain carries TRBV5-1 and TRBJ2-1, with a possible D match to TRBD1 (6 bases). The CDR3 has 14 amino acids. Germline V gene lookup returns CDR1 SGHRS and CDR2 YFSETQ. Trimming shortened V by 4 bases and J by 7 bases, and 15 bases separated the two germline ends. The CDR3: CASSIGQSENEQFF. Here the CDR3 DNA reads TGCGCCAGCAGCATCGGACAGAGCGAGAATGAGCAGTTCTTC.

The chain is built from TRBV1 and TRBJ2-5; the table gives TRBD1 as D, unverified against the DNA. TRBV1 is recorded as a pseudogene. The CDR3 length is 15 residues. As DNA, the CDR3 is TGCACCAGCAGCCAAGAACCCCCGGGGCAAGAGACCCAGTACTTC. As protein: CTSSQEPPGQETQYF.

The chain joins TRBV5-1 to TRBJ2-2, with 8 bases aligning to TRBD1. Germline V lookup: CDR1 SGHRS, CDR2 YFSETQ. The CDR3 contains 15 residues. Trimming cost V 4 bases and J 5 bases; bases outside gene matches: 7. The CDR3 region has the DNA TGCGCCAGCAGCCCGACAGGGGTTCCGACCGGGGAGCTGTTTTTT. This encodes CASSPTGVPTGELFF.

This clonotype came up once. The chain joins TRBV15 to TRBJ2-6; possibly TRBD1 for D (6 bases). The germline V and J ends were trimmed by 9 bases and 0 bases, with 12 bases remaining between them. This CDR3 has 15 amino acids. CDR1 and CDR2 (germline): LNHNV, YYDKDF (reference sequence). CDR3 amino acids: CATGGHNSGANVLTF. The DNA of the CDR3 is TGTGCCACAGGGGGACACAACTCTGGGGCCAACGTCCTGACTTTC.

The sample holds many counts of this clonotype. This chain joins TRBV20-1 and TRBJ2-5; the D gene is possibly TRBD1 (6 bases). Trimming removed 2 bases from V and 4 bases from J, with 11 bases in between. The CDR3 consists of 13 residues. Germline lookup yields CDR1 DFQATT and CDR2 SNEGSKA (reference sequence). The CDR3 loop is CSARKTGRETQYF. For the CDR3, the DNA is TGCAGTGCTAGAAAGACAGGCCGAGAGACCCAGTACTTC.

This clonotype was counted between two and nine times. The chain uses TRBV9 and TRBJ2-4; 9 bases map to TRBD2. Germline V gene data show CDR1 as SGDLS and CDR2 as YYNGEE. The CDR3 is made up of 15 amino acids. The junction had 6 bases not matched to a gene; V was cut back by 3 bases and J by 5 bases. The CDR3 protein is CASSDWGTSQNIQYF. The CDR3 nucleotides read TGTGCCAGCAGCGACTGGGGGACTAGCCAAAACATTCAGTACTTC.

Only a few counts were recorded for this clonotype. V gene TRBV6-2 or TRBV6-3 combines with J gene TRBJ2-7; D remains unclear. The CDR3 consists of 13 residues. The V gene lost 8 bases and the J gene lost 6 bases, with 17 bases spanning the gap. Germline-derived CDR1 and CDR2 are MNHEY and SVGEGT. The CDR3 sequence is CASCQVGPAEQYF. Here the CDR3 DNA reads TGTGCCAGCTGCCAAGTCGGGCCGGCCGAGCAGTACTTC.

This chain uses TRBV29-1 with TRBJ2-5; D uncertain. Trimming stripped 0 bases from V and 11 bases from J, with 16 bases between. CDR1 and CDR2 from the germline V gene are SQVTM and ANQGSEA. The CDR3 runs to 13 residues. This CDR3 reads CSVEERLGNEQYF. The DNA for the CDR3 is TGCAGCGTTGAAGAAAGGCTCGGCAATGAGCAGTACTTC.

The rearrangement links TRBV20-1 to TRBJ2-4; 8 bases align to TRBD2. The closer fit of TRBJ2-7 to the DNA end suggests the J call may be wrong. The length of the CDR3 is 13 residues. The germline V gene has CDR1 DFQATT and CDR2 SNEGSKA (reference sequence). The CDR3 loop is CSACGTSSYEQYF. CDR3 DNA sequence: TGCAGTGCCTGCGGGACTAGCTCCTACGAGCAGTACTTC.

The chain carries TRBV20-1 and TRBJ2-5; the D gene is possibly TRBD1 (5 bases). The CDR3 totals 15 residues. Germline-derived CDR1 and CDR2 are DFQATT and SNEGSKA (reference sequence). V was pared by 0 bases and J by 2 bases, with 13 bases between. The CDR3 region is CSARDRGFGQETQYF. CDR3 nucleotide sequence: TGCAGTGCTAGAGATAGGGGCTTCGGACAAGAGACCCAGTACTTC.

The J gene is TRBJ2-1, the V gene TRBV6-5, with TRBD2 matching over 11 bases. V dropped 6 bases and J dropped 7; count of bases not matched to a gene: 11. The CDR3 sequence is 16 residues long. Germline V gene lookup returns CDR1 MNHEY and CDR2 SVGAGI. The CDR3 bases are TGTGCCAGCAGAAGACTGACTAGCGGGATGGGGAATGAGCAGTTCTTC. This gives the protein CASRRLTSGMGNEQFF.

This rearrangement joins TRBV3-1 to TRBJ2-3; D may be TRBD1 or TRBD2 (6 bases each). The length of the CDR3 is 15 residues. In germline, CDR1 is LGHDT, CDR2 YNNKEL (reference sequence). V gave up 1 base and J gave up 2 bases, with 10 bases separating them. The CDR3 protein is CASSQGGADTDTQYF. The CDR3 nucleotides read TGTGCCAGCAGCCAAGGGGGGGCAGACACAGATACGCAGTATTTT.

The CDR3 here is CSARPGGYNSPLHF. CDR3 DNA: TGCAGTGCAAGGCCGGGAGGATATAATTCACCCCTCCACTTT. The chain joins TRBV20-1 to TRBJ1-6; D remains ambiguous. There are 14 residues in the CDR3. V was pared by 6 bases and J by 4 bases, with 13 bases between. In germline, CDR1 is DFQATT, CDR2 SNEGSKA (reference sequence).

The chain employs TRBV7-2 and TRBJ1-4, with D tentatively TRBD1 (5 bases). The germline CDR1 and CDR2 sequences are SGHTA and FQGNSA. V was trimmed by 3 bases and J by 7 bases, leaving 12 bases between them. The CDR3 loop spans 14 amino acids. The DNA for the CDR3 is TGTGCCAGCAGCTTTGGGACGGCACTTGAAAAACTGTTTTTT. Its translation is CASSFGTALEKLFF. The full variable domain, completed using reference TRBV7-2 and TRBJ1-4, is GAGVSQSPSNKVTEKGKDVELRCDPISGHTALYWYRQSLGQGLEFLIYFQGNSAPDKSGLPSDRFSAERTGGSVSTLTIQRTQQEDSAVYLCASSFGTALEKLFFGSGTQLSVL.

V gene TRBV20-1 combines with J gene TRBJ2-7, with 14 bases that match TRBD2. CDR3 length: 15 residues. V shed 2 bases and J 2 bases; nucleotides not matched to a gene: 2. From germline, CDR1 is DFQATT and CDR2 SNEGSKA (reference sequence). The CDR3 loop is CSARRGLAGAYEQYF. DNA for the CDR3: TGCAGTGCTAGAAGGGGACTAGCGGGGGCCTACGAGCAGTACTTC.

This clonotype was seen a few times. This sequence joins TRBV6-5 and TRBJ2-7, with 9 positions matching TRBD1. CDR1 is MNHEY, CDR2 SVGAGI, per germline. The junction had 11 bases not matched to a gene; V was cut back by 5 bases and J by 6 bases. The CDR3 extends over 15 amino acids. The chain's CDR3 is CASSRDGTGRREQYF. The CDR3 DNA follows: TGTGCCAGCAGTAGGGACGGGACAGGGCGTCGCGAGCAGTACTTC.

The rearrangement links TRBV20-1 to TRBJ1-2, with a tentative D call TRBD1 (5 bases). There are 12 residues in the CDR3. V was trimmed by 3 bases and J by 7 bases, leaving 12 bases between them. The germline V gene has CDR1 DFQATT and CDR2 SNEGSKA (reference sequence). The CDR3 spells CSASGGDPGYTF. Here the CDR3 DNA reads TGCAGTGCTAGTGGGGGGGATCCTGGCTACACCTTC.